The 4 T cell receptor beta chains listed next were all sequenced from one sample in a study of human T cells and chemical hapten exposure (dated by TCRdb to the early 2020s). Sample time point, as interpreted from the label and publication: healthy volunteer bleed at 6 weeks. Unfractionated whole blood was collected in Tempus Blood RNA tubes, and total RNA was extracted from that blood. The library was built by means of RACE. Sequencing instrument: NextSeq 500. TCRdb reprocessing: public reads trimmed at Q25 with fastp, clones called with MiXCR, in-frame beta chains kept. Entries are consolidated by CDR3 protein sequence, retaining the most common genes and DNA. The sample has approximately 59,000 distinct CDR3 sequences on record, 6% to 7% of them singletons. Just under 3.5% of the sample goes to the ten largest clones. Sample: whole blood. The origin of the receptors is a female donor in good health. Some clones in this sample may be carry-over from other donors' samples.

This chain connects TRBV25-1 to TRBJ2-7; TRBD1 might be the D (7 bases). CDR3 length equals 14 residues. Trimming took 8 bases from V and 1 from J, leaving 15 bases between them. The germline gives CDR1 MGHDK, CDR2 SYGVNS. The CDR3 DNA sequence: TGTGCCAGCGCCAGCAGGGGGGCGTCCTACGAGCAGTACTTC. Translating gives CASASRGASYEQYF.

This clonotype was seen a handful of times. The J gene is TRBJ1-5, the V gene TRBV3-1, with no clear D. The CDR3 has 14 amino acids. V shed 3 bases and J shed 0 bases, with 6 bases lying between them. Germline assignment: CDR1 LGHDT and CDR2 YNNKEL (reference sequence). The CDR3 protein is CASSQIYSNQPQHF. The CDR3 DNA reads TGTGCCAGCAGCCAGATCTATAGCAATCAGCCCCAGCATTTT. The variable domain in full, with the rest retrieved from reference TRBV3-1 and TRBJ1-5, is DTAVSQTPKYLVTQMGNDKSIKCEQNLGHDTMYWYKQDSKKFLKIMFSYNNKELIINETVPNRFSPKSPDKAHLNLHINSLELGDSAVYFCASSQIYSNQPQHFGDGTRLSIL.

Many counts were recorded for this clonotype. J is TRBJ2-5 and V is TRBV9, with TRBD1 matching over 7 bases. Germline V lookup: CDR1 SGDLS, CDR2 YYNGEE. The CDR3 runs 15 residues. The J segment lost 2 bases and the V segment lost 3 bases, leaving 7 bases of the junction unmatched. In nucleotides, the CDR3 is TGTGCCAGCAGCGAGACCGGGACAGCACAAGAGACCCAGTACTTC. Its translation is CASSETGTAQETQYF.

This clonotype appeared many times. The chain uses TRBV5-1 and TRBJ2-3; 9 nucleotides match TRBD2. The CDR3 is 16 amino acids. Trimming at V came to 3 bases and at J to 3 bases, leaving 8 bases not matched to a gene. Germline CDR1 is SGHRS and CDR2 is YFSETQ. In DNA form, the CDR3 reads TGCGCCAGCAGCTCCTTAGCGGGAGTAGGGACAGATACGCAGTATTTT. Encoded protein: CASSSLAGVGTDTQYF.